These 8 T cell receptor beta chains came from one sample sequenced in a study of early T cells in non-severe SARS-CoV-2 infection. Each CDR3 protein is one row after TCRdb ran MiXCR on the 5' RACE reads. The profile shows some 70,000 distinct CDR3 sequences, roughly 10% of them singletons. The sample was whole blood. Receptor source: an adult who was a healthcare worker with PCR-confirmed SARS-CoV-2 infection or an uninfected control (not recorded which).

This clonotype showed up just a few times. CDR3 DNA: TGCAGTGCTAGAGATCCCAGGGCAGGGGGTTACGAGCAGTACTTC. Translating it yields CSARDPRAGGYEQYF. The rearrangement joins TRBV20-1 to TRBJ2-7, with 7 nucleotides matching TRBD1. V was pared by 0 bases and J by 4 bases, with 9 bases of the junction left unmatched. Per germline, CDR1 DFQATT and CDR2 SNEGSKA (reference sequence). This CDR3 is 15 amino acids long.

Many counts were recorded for this clonotype. This chain uses TRBV29-1 with TRBJ2-7, with TRBD1 matching 7 bases. V was clipped by 1 base and J by 2 bases; unmatched bases: 2. CDR1 SQVTM and CDR2 ANQGSEA come from the germline V gene. CDR3 length equals 13 residues. Here the CDR3 reads CSVEGQGAYEQYF. In DNA, the CDR3 is TGCAGCGTTGAAGGGCAGGGGGCCTACGAGCAGTACTTC.

This clonotype was seen ten or more times. Here the CDR3 omits its conserved ending phenylalanine or tryptophan, so a read error is the likely source. J is TRBJ2-1 and V is TRBV12-3 or TRBV12-4; 11 bases align to TRBD2. Germline trimming cut 4 bases from V and 6 bases from J; bases unmatched to any gene: 2. The CDR3 is 14 amino acids. The CDR3 bases are TGTGCCAGCAGTTGGGGGACTAGCGGCAATGAGCAGTTCTCC. Translating it yields CASSWGTSGNEQFS.

This clonotype was counted many times. The chain combines TRBV5-5 with TRBJ2-1, with D unresolved. The CDR3 has 15 residues. V was clipped by 0 bases and J by 8 bases, with 15 bases between them. Per germline, CDR1 SGHKS and CDR2 YYEKEE (reference sequence). The DNA of the CDR3 is TGTGCCAGCAGCTTGGACGGTCGGTCAATGGATGAGCAGTTCTTC. Translated: CASSLDGRSMDEQFF.

This clonotype was counted only a few times. The V gene is TRBV27, the J gene TRBJ2-1; 14 bases map to TRBD2. V shed 5 bases, J shed 0 bases, and the junction held 18 bases outside the gene matches. CDR1 is MNHEY, CDR2 SMNVEV, per germline (reference sequence). CDR3 length: 22 amino acids. In DNA form, the CDR3 reads TGTGCCAGCAGTCTAGGCAGGCTGGGACTAGCGGGAGTCGAAAGCTCCTACAATGAGCAGTTCTTC. This encodes CASSLGRLGLAGVESSYNEQFF.

The V and J genes are TRBV28 and TRBJ2-1; 11 bases match TRBD2. After removal of 4 bases from V and 2 bases from J, the junction contained 4 bases not matched to a gene. The CDR3 runs to 16 residues. Germline V CDR1 and CDR2: MDHEN, SYDVKM. The CDR3 region is CASSSQTSGTYNEQFF. Here the CDR3 DNA reads TGTGCCAGCAGTTCGCAGACTAGCGGGACCTACAATGAGCAGTTCTTC.

V is TRBV20-1 and J is TRBJ2-3; possibly TRBD2 for D (5 bases). CDR1 and CDR2 (germline): DFQATT, SNEGSKA (reference sequence). Trimming took 1 base from V and 3 from J, leaving 8 bases between them. The CDR3 covers 13 residues. For the CDR3, the DNA is TGCAGTGCTAGAGTGGGCGGGACAGATACGCAGTATTTT. It codes for CSARVGGTDTQYF.

The rearrangement uses TRBV10-3 and TRBJ2-1; D possibly corresponds to TRBD2 (6 bases). Trimming shortened V by 8 bases and J by 3 bases, and 14 bases separated the two germline ends. This CDR3 comprises 14 residues. The germline V gene encodes CDR1 ENHRY and CDR2 SYGVKD. The CDR3 region has the DNA TGTGCCATCCACGCAGGCGGGGTCTACAATGAGCAGTTCTTC. This gives the protein CAIHAGGVYNEQFF.